The source of this TCR beta chain is a study of CD8+CD57+ T cells in acquired aplastic anemia. Overall study: On average, sorted CD4+ and CD8+ cells gave 2.5 to 4 ug of DNA. General observations from the study: Overlapping CD8+ CDR3 repertoires of patients and controls contained under 35 shared sequences.

From its first to its last residue, the CDR3 has 13 amino acids. Germline assignment: CDR1 DFQATT and CDR2 SNEGSKA (reference sequence). Using genomic DNA as the template, TCR beta VDJ and CDR3 profiling was carried out. MiXCR was run by TCRdb on the reads, yielding one entry per CDR3 protein. This table has 250,000 to 350,000 distinct CDR3 sequences, approximately 56% appearing once. As for this clonotype: Its antigen is not known. The DNA is left out, because the CDR3 cannot be placed on it with certainty; the CDR3 is given as TCRdb lists it.

The specimen was sorted CD4+, CD8+, or CD8+CD57+ T cells (not recorded which) from PBMCs. The TCR was taken from a human donor with severe aplastic anemia or a healthy control (not recorded which). The V gene is TRBV20-1, the J gene TRBJ2-5; whether TRBD2, the table's D call, matches the DNA was not checked. The CDR3 loop is CSTSGDSNQPQYF.